A selection of T cell receptor beta chains follows, all from one sample in a study of cytomegalovirus exposure and HLA in healthy donors. Assay: immunoSEQ multiplex PCR; the TCRdb copy retains only in-frame clones and omits some. The sample lists 70,000 to 100,000 clones, approximately 68% occurring once. Material: PBMCs. The receptors come from a woman aged 50 to 60 in good health and CMV-seropositive. Both conserved end residues are part of each CDR3. The D gene is left open where the match is weak.

>TRBD2|TRBJ2-2|TRBV5-1
CASSLSGTSGGIVTGELFF
TGCGCCAGCAGCTTATCCGGGACTAGCGGGGGTATCGTCACCGGGGAGCTGTTTTTT
>.|TRBJ1-1|TRBV10-1
CASSETVGKNTEAFF
TGCGCCAGCAGTGAGACGGTCGGGAAGAACACTGAAGCTTTCTTT
>TRBD1|TRBJ1-1|TRBV7-9
CSSSQLGGQGNTEAFF
TGTTCCAGCAGCCAACTCGGTGGACAGGGGAACACTGAAGCTTTCTTT
>.|TRBJ1-1|TRBV25-1
CASSEGRGLNTEAFF
TGTGCCAGCAGTGAAGGCAGGGGACTGAACACTGAAGCTTTCTTT
>TRBD2|TRBJ2-7|TRBV6-1
CASGPSGVSYEQYF
TGTGCCAGCGGTCCTAGCGGGGTCTCCTACGAGCAGTACTTC
>TRBD1|TRBJ1-2|TRBV7-2
CASSSGGGYTF
TGTGCCAGCAGCTCAGGGGGTGGCTACACCTTC
>TRBD1|TRBJ1-1|TRBV9
CASSVERTGLITEAFF
TGTGCCAGCAGCGTAGAACGGACAGGGTTAATCACTGAAGCTTTCTTT
>.|TRBJ1-2|TRBV4-2
CASSLGPPDVWYGYTF
TGTGCCAGCAGCCTGGGGCCCCCGGACGTTTGGTATGGCTACACCTTC
>.|TRBJ2-7|TRBV6-5
CASKLAPLGSYEQYF
TGTGCCAGCAAATTAGCACCTCTGGGCTCCTACGAGCAGTACTTC
>.|TRBJ2-6|TRBV19
CASSRDSGSGANVLTF
TGTGCCAGTAGCCGGGACTCGGGCTCTGGGGCCAACGTCCTGACTTTC